This T cell receptor beta chain came from a study of shared clonotypes between healthy human individuals. Findings and limits, study-wide: Rarefaction exposed incomplete sorted-subset sequencing despite large depth.

The count of this clone is one. Its antigen is as yet unknown. CD45RO negativity and positive selection for CCR7 defined naive CD8 cells, a population that excluded terminally differentiated effector memory CD45RA+ cells. The CDR3 length is 14 residues. Looked up from germline, CDR1 is MDHEN and CDR2 is SYDVKM. V gave up 3 bases and J gave up 0 bases, with 9 bases separating them. Across several immunoSEQ plates, the genomic DNA of each subset was split evenly. The method was immunoSEQ multiplex PCR; TCRdb's version includes in-frame clones alone and lacks a portion of them. The table shows approximately 600,000 clones, with 85% to 95% occurring only once.

The origin of this receptor is a woman aged 25-40 years in good health. Specimen: naive CD8+ T cells sorted from blood. The chain is built from TRBV28 and TRBJ2-7; D gene unclear. The CDR3 spells CASSFVADSYEQYF. CDR3 bases: TGTGCCAGCAGTTTCGTGGCAGACTCCTACGAGCAGTACTTC.